This T cell receptor beta chain was observed in a study of PD-L1 blockade in urothelial cancer. Study-wide context: Patients previously received 0 to 3 chemotherapy regimens. Blood analysis occurred 3 weeks (second dose) and 6 weeks after treatment start. The median T cell count in blood samples was 110,000 to 150,000.

Time point here: pretreatment peripheral blood. CDR1 and CDR2 (germline): MNHEY, SMNVEV (reference sequence). This CDR3 is built from 13 residues. V lost 3 bases and J lost 1, with 6 bases in between. Clones were read by immunoSEQ multiplex PCR, and TCRdb kept only the in-frame ones, dropping some. The sample lists approximately 47,000 clones, around four fifths seen once, with 1.5% to 2% in the top ten. The starting material was PBMCs, obtained around atezolizumab (anti-PD-L1) treatment. This sequence originates from a man aged 50-59 years with urothelial cancer. V usage is TRBV27 and J usage is TRBJ1-1; D is undetermined. The CDR3 here is CASSFRRNTEAFF. CDR3 nucleotide sequence: TGTGCCAGCAGTTTCAGAAGGAACACTGAAGCTTTCTTT.